This T cell receptor beta chain was sequenced in a study of blood T cell repertoires in COVID-19. The overall study: The study drew acute and convalescent COVID-19 samples from the United States, Italy and Spain. The cDNA or gDNA used as material had been derived from T cells, B-cell-depleted T cells, or PBMCs.

This CDR3 is built from 14 residues. Germline assignment: CDR1 MNHEY and CDR2 SVGAGI. Trimming took 6 bases from V and 3 from J, leaving 14 bases between them. In the authors' methods: Estimation of nucleated cell counts was performed using reference gene primer amplification. Profiling relied on immunoSEQ multiplex PCR, and the TCRdb table lists in-frame clones only, not all of them. That table furnishes V, J and clone size, whereas the DNA furnished D and trimming. The sample consists of 250,000 to 350,000 clones, about 86% of them appearing once. J is TRBJ1-2 and V is TRBV6-5; D perhaps matches TRBD1 (5 bases). This receptor was taken from a woman in her fifties or sixties with acute or convalescent COVID-19. Source material: peripheral blood. The CDR3 here is CASRRLGADYGYTF. Here the CDR3 DNA reads TGTGCCAGCAGACGCTTAGGGGCGGACTATGGCTACACCTTC.